This entry concerns a single TCR beta chain. Data came from immunoSEQ multiplex PCR; TCRdb stores just in-frame clones and leaves some out. This sample has tens of thousands of clones; nearly 90% occur once, and the top ten carry under 2%. The record originates from a study of PD-L1 blockade in urothelial cancer. At the level of the study: Patients went on atezolizumab at some point between 2012 and 2014, receiving 1,200 mg intravenously every 3 weeks. Analysis of blood occurred 3 weeks (second dose) and 6 weeks after treatment start. The study recovered a median of about 150,000 T cells per blood sample.

V was shortened by 3 bases and J by 8 bases, with 11 bases between the two germline ends. CDR3 size: 13 residues. Germline V gives CDR1 SGHAT, CDR2 FQNNGV. Time point: pretreatment peripheral blood. This sample comprised PBMCs, obtained around atezolizumab (anti-PD-L1) treatment. The chain joins TRBV11-2 to TRBJ2-1; no firm D call. This TCR came from a man between 60 and 75 years old with urothelial cancer. CDR3 coding DNA: TGTGCCAGCAGCTTTGGTAGCTTCGATGAGCAGTTCTTC. This gives the protein CASSFGSFDEQFF.